This is a list of T cell receptor beta chains from one sample in a study of blood T cell repertoires in COVID-19. Measured with immunoSEQ multiplex PCR; TCRdb has only the in-frame clones, and not every one. The sample includes about 240,000 clones, about four fifths seen only once; the top ten take 4% to 4.5%. What was sequenced was peripheral blood. These receptors were obtained from a man aged 50-59 years with acute or convalescent COVID-19. CDR3s include the opening cysteine and the closing phenylalanine or tryptophan. Fields, in order: D gene, clone size, V gene, J gene, CDR3 DNA, CDR3 protein. D genes are given only for firm matches. The size of a clone is reported for some rows only, either as once, few or many, or as a class for expanded clones.

D: NA; size: NA; V: TRBV19; J: TRBJ2-6; DNA: TGTGCCAGTAGTATTAAGTCGTTCGGGCAGGGAACTTACTCTGGGGCCAACGTCCTGACTTTC; CDR3: CASSIKSFGQGTYSGANVLTF
D: TRBD1; size: NA; V: TRBV5-4; J: TRBJ1-5; DNA: TGTGCCAGCAGCTTACAGGGGACCGTGGGGGCCCAGCATTTT; CDR3: CASSLQGTVGAQHF
D: NA; size: NA; V: TRBV5-4; J: TRBJ2-7; DNA: TGTGCCAGCAGCTTGTGGGGAGACGAGCAGTACTTC; CDR3: CASSLWGDEQYF
D: TRBD1; size: NA; V: TRBV5-4; J: TRBJ2-3; DNA: TGTGCCAGCAGCCTTGAGGGGGCCGGGGCAGATACGCAGTATTTT; CDR3: CASSLEGAGADTQYF
D: NA; size: NA; V: TRBV7-3; J: TRBJ1-5; DNA: TGTGCCAGCAGCGCGGGGGATAGCAATCAGCCCCAGCATTTT; CDR3: CASSAGDSNQPQHF
D: NA; size: once; V: TRBV30; J: TRBJ1-6; DNA: TGTGCCTCAAGCTTCGGGGATTCACCCCTCCACTTT; CDR3: CASSFGDSPLHF
D: NA; size: once; V: TRBV29-1; J: TRBJ2-1; DNA: TGCAGCGTTGGTATTGGGAGTGGGTCCTACAATGAGCAGTTCTTC; CDR3: CSVGIGSGSYNEQFF
D: TRBD2; size: NA; V: TRBV10-1; J: TRBJ2-1; DNA: TGCGCCAGCAGTACGGGGGGCTACAATGAGCAGTTCTTC; CDR3: CASSTGGYNEQFF
D: NA; size: NA; V: TRBV25-1; J: TRBJ2-3; DNA: TGTGCCAGCAGTCCAACAGGGTTCTTCACAGATACGCAGTATTTT; CDR3: CASSPTGFFTDTQYF
D: TRBD1; size: NA; V: TRBV6-5; J: TRBJ2-3; DNA: TGTGCCAGCAGGACAGGGTACACAGATACGCAGTATTTT; CDR3: CASRTGYTDTQYF
D: NA; size: NA; V: TRBV19; J: TRBJ1-2; DNA: TGTGCCAGTACGAGACAGGCCTCTAACTATGGCTACACCTTC; CDR3: CASTRQASNYGYTF
D: NA; size: NA; V: TRBV13; J: TRBJ2-7; DNA: TGTGCCAGCAGCGCGGGGACAGACTACGAGCAGTACTTC; CDR3: CASSAGTDYEQYF
D: TRBD2; size: NA; V: TRBV5-1; J: TRBJ2-3; DNA: TGCGCCAGCAGCTTGGAGCGGGGGCTGGTAGATACGCAGTATTTT; CDR3: CASSLERGLVDTQYF
D: NA; size: NA; V: TRBV5-1; J: TRBJ1-1; DNA: TGCGCCAGCAGCTCAGGATTTTTTCAAGCTTTCTTT; CDR3: CASSSGFFQAFF
D: NA; size: NA; V: TRBV20-1; J: TRBJ1-1; DNA: TGCAGCATGTCGCGGAACACTGAAGCTTTCTTT; CDR3: CSMSRNTEAFF
D: NA; size: NA; V: TRBV7-9; J: TRBJ1-4; DNA: TGTGCCAGCAGCTTAGCGGACAGTAAGGGTGAAAAACTGTTTTTT; CDR3: CASSLADSKGEKLFF
D: NA; size: once; V: TRBV6-5; J: TRBJ1-2; DNA: TGTGCCAGTTCAGGGACTCGGAACTATGGCTACACCTTC; CDR3: CASSGTRNYGYTF
D: TRBD2; size: NA; V: TRBV2; J: TRBJ2-7; DNA: TGTGCCAGCAGTGAAGCGGGGCGGGAGAGGTACTTC; CDR3: CASSEAGRERYF
D: NA; size: NA; V: TRBV7-9; J: TRBJ1-2; DNA: TGTGCCAGCAGCCCCCGGGGGGTAGAGGGCTACACCTTC; CDR3: CASSPRGVEGYTF
D: NA; size: NA; V: TRBV6-5; J: TRBJ1-1; DNA: TGTGCCAGCAGTTACTCGTTGGGCCAGCCGAACACTGAAGCTTTCTTT; CDR3: CASSYSLGQPNTEAFF
D: NA; size: NA; V: TRBV28; J: TRBJ1-6; DNA: TGTGCCAGCAGGGGGGGAGCCAATTCACCCCTCCACTTT; CDR3: CASRGGANSPLHF
D: TRBD1; size: NA; V: TRBV7-9; J: TRBJ1-3; DNA: TGTGCCAGCAGCTTCCAGGGGGCCCTAAGCTCTGGAAACACCATATATTTT; CDR3: CASSFQGALSSGNTIYF
D: NA; size: NA; V: TRBV6-5; J: TRBJ1-5; DNA: TGTGCCAGCAAGATAGACAGCGATCAGCCCCAGCATTTT; CDR3: CASKIDSDQPQHF
D: TRBD2; size: NA; V: TRBV19; J: TRBJ2-7; DNA: TGTGCCAGTAGTATAGATTCGGCTAGCGGGTTCCCCTCCTACGAGCAGTACTTC; CDR3: CASSIDSASGFPSYEQYF
D: TRBD1; size: many; V: TRBV19; J: TRBJ1-5; DNA: TGTGCCAGTAGTATAAAGACAGGGGGTCAGCCCCAGCATTTT; CDR3: CASSIKTGGQPQHF
D: NA; size: once; V: TRBV24-1; J: TRBJ2-3; DNA: TGTGCCACCAGTGCAGGCGGGACCAGCACAGATACGCAGTATTTT; CDR3: CATSAGGTSTDTQYF
D: TRBD2; size: NA; V: TRBV9; J: TRBJ2-1; DNA: TGTGCCAGCAGCGTAGAGGAGGATAGCGGGAGCGCCTACAATGAGCAGTTCTTC; CDR3: CASSVEEDSGSAYNEQFF
D: TRBD2; size: NA; V: TRBV11-3; J: TRBJ2-3; DNA: TGTGCCAGCAGCTTAGGGATCCTAGCGGGGGCCACAGATACGCAGTATTTT; CDR3: CASSLGILAGATDTQYF
D: NA; size: NA; V: TRBV19; J: TRBJ1-5; DNA: TGTGCCAGTAGTATCGGTTGGCAGCCCCAGCATTTT; CDR3: CASSIGWQPQHF
D: NA; size: NA; V: TRBV30; J: TRBJ1-6; DNA: TGTGCCTGGACCGGGGATTCAGGGGCTTCACCCCTCCACTTT; CDR3: CAWTGDSGASPLHF
D: NA; size: NA; V: TRBV27; J: TRBJ2-2; DNA: TGTGCCAGCAGTTTATCACTGGGGCCCGGGGAGCTGTTTTTT; CDR3: CASSLSLGPGELFF
D: TRBD2; size: once; V: TRBV11-3; J: TRBJ2-3; DNA: TGTGCCAGCAGCTTCCGACTAGCGGGAGCGTTGGGTACGCAGTATTTT; CDR3: CASSFRLAGALGTQYF
D: NA; size: NA; V: TRBV29-1; J: TRBJ2-7; DNA: TGCAGCGTCAATCTCAGGGGCGCAAGCTCCTACGAGCAGTACTTC; CDR3: CSVNLRGASSYEQYF
D: NA; size: few; V: TRBV28; J: TRBJ2-7; DNA: TGTGCCAGCAGTTTGGCCAGCGTCGCCTACGAGCAGTACTTC; CDR3: CASSLASVAYEQYF
D: NA; size: NA; V: TRBV27; J: TRBJ2-7; DNA: TGTGCCAGCAGTGCACTCCCCCTACTACGGTTGCACTTC; CDR3: CASSALPLLRLHF
D: TRBD1; size: NA; V: TRBV5-6; J: TRBJ2-7; DNA: TGTGCCAGCAGCTTCGGCAGGGGGTTCTACGAGCAGTACTTC; CDR3: CASSFGRGFYEQYF
D: NA; size: NA; V: TRBV3-1/TRBV3-2; J: TRBJ2-3; DNA: TGTGCCAGCAGCCAAGAAGCGATCGATACGCAGTATTTT; CDR3: CASSQEAIDTQYF
D: TRBD1; size: NA; V: TRBV5-1; J: TRBJ1-1; DNA: TGCGCCAGCAGCACGGGACAGGGCCGAGGAACTGAAGCTTTCTTT; CDR3: CASSTGQGRGTEAFF
D: TRBD1; size: few; V: TRBV5-4; J: TRBJ1-1; DNA: TGTGCCAGCAGCTTTAACAGGGGTGTTACTGAAGCTTTCTTT; CDR3: CASSFNRGVTEAFF
D: NA; size: NA; V: TRBV15; J: TRBJ2-3; DNA: TGTGCCACCAGCAGGTGGAGTGGGAGCACAGATACGCAGTATTTT; CDR3: CATSRWSGSTDTQYF
D: NA; size: NA; V: TRBV6-5; J: TRBJ2-7; DNA: TGTGCCAGCAGTTACTCGTCCGGGGACGAGCAGTACTTC; CDR3: CASSYSSGDEQYF
D: NA; size: NA; V: TRBV2; J: TRBJ1-2; DNA: TGTGCCAGCATCCGGGAGGGGACCCCTGGCTATGGCTACACCTTC; CDR3: CASIREGTPGYGYTF
D: NA; size: NA; V: TRBV6-5; J: TRBJ1-6; DNA: TGTGCCAGCAGTTACTCCCTACGGGCCTATAATTCACCCCTCCACTTT; CDR3: CASSYSLRAYNSPLHF
D: NA; size: few; V: TRBV5-4; J: TRBJ1-1; DNA: TGTGCCAGCAGCTTTAGCCAGGGCGACACTGAAGCTTTCTTT; CDR3: CASSFSQGDTEAFF
D: NA; size: NA; V: TRBV10-3; J: TRBJ1-1; DNA: TGTGCCATCACGTCGAATCAGGGTGACACTGAAGCTTTCTTT; CDR3: CAITSNQGDTEAFF
D: NA; size: NA; V: TRBV19; J: TRBJ2-7; DNA: TGTGCCAGTACCCGAGGGCTAGGAGGCGAGCAGTACTTC; CDR3: CASTRGLGGEQYF
D: NA; size: NA; V: TRBV5-6; J: TRBJ2-7; DNA: TGTGCCAGCAGTTTCGCGGGGAAAGGGAACTACGAGCAGTACTTC; CDR3: CASSFAGKGNYEQYF
D: NA; size: once; V: TRBV3-1/TRBV3-2; J: TRBJ1-6; DNA: TGTGCCAGCAGCCCTCGGACAAAAGATTCACCCCTCCACTTT; CDR3: CASSPRTKDSPLHF
D: NA; size: NA; V: TRBV6-1; J: TRBJ2-7; DNA: TGTGCCAGCAGTGCAGCCCGACTCATCTCCTACGAGCAGTACTTC; CDR3: CASSAARLISYEQYF
D: NA; size: NA; V: TRBV27; J: TRBJ2-7; DNA: TGTGCCAGCAGTTTCAGTCCGGGTAGGTCCTACGAGCAGTACTTC; CDR3: CASSFSPGRSYEQYF
D: NA; size: once; V: TRBV9; J: TRBJ2-2; DNA: TGTGCCAGCAGCGTCGGTCCTAGCGTCAACACCGGGGAGCTGTTTTTT; CDR3: CASSVGPSVNTGELFF
D: NA; size: NA; V: TRBV11-3; J: TRBJ1-2; DNA: TGTGCCAGCGGCACCACAGGGTCAAACTATGGCTACACCTTC; CDR3: CASGTTGSNYGYTF
D: NA; size: NA; V: TRBV27; J: TRBJ1-2; DNA: TGTGCCAGCAGTTTATCCTTCCCAGGGGTGACGGGGGGCTACACCTTC; CDR3: CASSLSFPGVTGGYTF